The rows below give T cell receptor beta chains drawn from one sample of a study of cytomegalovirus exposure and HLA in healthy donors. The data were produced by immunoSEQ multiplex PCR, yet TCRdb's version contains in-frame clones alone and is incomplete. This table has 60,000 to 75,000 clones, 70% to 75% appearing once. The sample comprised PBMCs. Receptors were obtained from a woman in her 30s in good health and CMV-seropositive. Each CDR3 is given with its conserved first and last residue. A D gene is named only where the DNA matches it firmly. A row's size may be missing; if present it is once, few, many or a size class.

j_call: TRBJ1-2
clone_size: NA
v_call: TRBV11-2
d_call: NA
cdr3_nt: TGTGCCAGCAGCTTCAACCAGGGTAGTAGCTATGGCTACACCTTC
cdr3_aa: CASSFNQGSSYGYTF

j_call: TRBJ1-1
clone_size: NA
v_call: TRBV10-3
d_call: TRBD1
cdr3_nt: TGTGCCATCAGTGCAGGACAGGGAGGGAACACTGAAGCTTTCTTT
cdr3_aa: CAISAGQGGNTEAFF

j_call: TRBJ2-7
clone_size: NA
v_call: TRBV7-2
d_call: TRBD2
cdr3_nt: TGTGCCAGCAGCATGGGGACTAGTGCCCTCGACGAGCAGTACTTC
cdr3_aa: CASSMGTSALDEQYF

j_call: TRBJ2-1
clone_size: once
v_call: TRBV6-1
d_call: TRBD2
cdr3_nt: TGTGCCAGCATGCTAGCGGGAGCTTCCAATGAGCAGTTCTTC
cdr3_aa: CASMLAGASNEQFF

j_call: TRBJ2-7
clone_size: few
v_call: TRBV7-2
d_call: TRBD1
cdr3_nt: TGTGCCAGCAGCCGTCCCGGGACAGACTACGAGCAGTACTTC
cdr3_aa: CASSRPGTDYEQYF

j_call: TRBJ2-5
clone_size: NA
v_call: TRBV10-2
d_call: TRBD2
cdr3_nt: TGCGCCAGCAGTGGTAGGATAGCGGGGTCATCAGAGACCCAGTACTTC
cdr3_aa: CASSGRIAGSSETQYF

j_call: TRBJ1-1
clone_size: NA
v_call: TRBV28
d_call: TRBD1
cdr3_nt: TGTGCCAGCAGGGGACAGGGGCCTAGCTTGAACACTGAAGCTTTCTTT
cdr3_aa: CASRGQGPSLNTEAFF

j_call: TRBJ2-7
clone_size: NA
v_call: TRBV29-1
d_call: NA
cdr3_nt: TGCAGCGTTGTCGCACAGTCCTACGAGCAGTACTTC
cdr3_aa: CSVVAQSYEQYF

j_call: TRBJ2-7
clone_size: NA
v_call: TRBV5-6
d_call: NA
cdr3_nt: TGTGCCAGCAGCTCCTACTCCTACGAGCAGTACTTC
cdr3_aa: CASSSYSYEQYF

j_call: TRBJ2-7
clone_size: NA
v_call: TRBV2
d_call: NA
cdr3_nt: TGTGCCAGCAGGCCTGAGGGCTACGAGCAGTACTTC
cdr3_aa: CASRPEGYEQYF

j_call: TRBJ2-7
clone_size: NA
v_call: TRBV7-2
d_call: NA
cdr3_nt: TGTGCCAGCAGCTTAAGCGGGACAACCTACGAGCAGTACTTC
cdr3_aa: CASSLSGTTYEQYF

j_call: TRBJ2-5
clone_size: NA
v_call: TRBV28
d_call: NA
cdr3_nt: TGTGCCAGCAGTTTTAATCAGGGAGGTAAAGAAGAGACCCAGTACTTC
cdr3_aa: CASSFNQGGKEETQYF

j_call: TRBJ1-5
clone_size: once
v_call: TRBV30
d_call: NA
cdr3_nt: TGTGCCTGGAGTCCAGTCTGGAGCAATCAGCCCCAGCATTTT
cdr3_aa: CAWSPVWSNQPQHF

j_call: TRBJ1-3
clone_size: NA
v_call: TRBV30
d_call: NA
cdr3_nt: TGTGCCTGGAGTGTACAGGGACGAGGAAACACCATATATTTT
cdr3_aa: CAWSVQGRGNTIYF

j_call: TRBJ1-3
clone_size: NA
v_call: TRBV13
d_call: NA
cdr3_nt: TGTGCCAGCAGCCCAGGCGGGGGAACTGGAAACACCATATATTTT
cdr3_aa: CASSPGGGTGNTIYF

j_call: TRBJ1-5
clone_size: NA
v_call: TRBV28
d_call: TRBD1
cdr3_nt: TGTGCCAGCAGTCTCTACACAGGGGGCAGCAATCAGCCCCAGCATTTT
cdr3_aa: CASSLYTGGSNQPQHF

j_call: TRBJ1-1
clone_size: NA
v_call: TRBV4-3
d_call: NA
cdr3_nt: TGCGCCAGCAGCCAAGAGACCATGGGGGGGAACACTGAAGCTTTCTTT
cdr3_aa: CASSQETMGGNTEAFF

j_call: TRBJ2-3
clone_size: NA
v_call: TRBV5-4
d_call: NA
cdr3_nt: TGTGCCAGCAGCTATGGGGGGACCCTCTCAGATACGCAGTATTTT
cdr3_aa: CASSYGGTLSDTQYF

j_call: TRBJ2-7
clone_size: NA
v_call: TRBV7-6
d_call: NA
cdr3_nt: TGTGCCAGCAGCTTAAGTAGGCAGGGCTCCTACGAGCAGTACTTC
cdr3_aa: CASSLSRQGSYEQYF

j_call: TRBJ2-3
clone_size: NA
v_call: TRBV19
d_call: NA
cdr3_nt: TGTGCCACCCGAGGAGGGGGCACGGATACGCAGTATTTT
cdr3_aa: CATRGGGTDTQYF

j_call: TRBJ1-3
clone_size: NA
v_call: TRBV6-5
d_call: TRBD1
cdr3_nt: TGTGCCAGCAGCCCACAGGGGGCAGGAAACACCATATATTTT
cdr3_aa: CASSPQGAGNTIYF

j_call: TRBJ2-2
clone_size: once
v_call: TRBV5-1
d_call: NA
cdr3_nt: TGCGCCAGCAGCGGGGTTTCATCGGGAACCGGGGAGCTGTTTTTT
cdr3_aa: CASSGVSSGTGELFF

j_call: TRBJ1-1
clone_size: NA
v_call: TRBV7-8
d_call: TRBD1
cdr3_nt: TGTGCCAGCAGCCGGACAGGGGGCAAAAAAGCTTTCTTT
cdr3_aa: CASSRTGGKKAFF

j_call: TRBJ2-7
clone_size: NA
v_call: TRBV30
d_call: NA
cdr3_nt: TGTGCCTGGCAGACAGGCTCCTACGAGCAGTACTTC
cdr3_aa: CAWQTGSYEQYF

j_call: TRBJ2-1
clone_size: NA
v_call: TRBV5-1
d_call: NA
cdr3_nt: TGCGCCAGCAGCTTGACCCGGGGAGGAGGCAATGAGCAGTTCTTC
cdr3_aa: CASSLTRGGGNEQFF

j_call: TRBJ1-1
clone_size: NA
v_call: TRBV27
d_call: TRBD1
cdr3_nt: TGTGCCAGCAGGACCGGGACAGGGGGCCGAGAAGCTTTCTTT
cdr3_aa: CASRTGTGGREAFF

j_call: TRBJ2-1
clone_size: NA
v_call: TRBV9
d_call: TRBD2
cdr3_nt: TGTGCCAGCAGCCCCGAGGTAGCGGGCAATGAGCAGTTCTTC
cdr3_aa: CASSPEVAGNEQFF

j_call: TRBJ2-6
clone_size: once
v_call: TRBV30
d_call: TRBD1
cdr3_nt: TGTGCCTGGGGACAGGGGTTTGGGGCCAACGTCCTGACTTTC
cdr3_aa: CAWGQGFGANVLTF

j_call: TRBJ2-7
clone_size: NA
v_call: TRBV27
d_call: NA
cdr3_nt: TGTGCCAGCAGTTTATCCGGACAGTCCTACGAGCAGTACTTC
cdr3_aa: CASSLSGQSYEQYF

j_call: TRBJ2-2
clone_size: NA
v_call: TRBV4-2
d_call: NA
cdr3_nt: TGTGCCAGCAGCCCTGTAGGACATACACGAAACACCGGGGAGCTGTTTTTT
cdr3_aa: CASSPVGHTRNTGELFF

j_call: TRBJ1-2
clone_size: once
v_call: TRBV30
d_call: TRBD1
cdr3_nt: TGTGCCTGGAGCTGGGACAGGGGATATGGCTACACCTTC
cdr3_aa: CAWSWDRGYGYTF

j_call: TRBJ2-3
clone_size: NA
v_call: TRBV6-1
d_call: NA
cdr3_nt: TGTGCCAGCAGTGAAGCGGCCCACACAGATACGCAGTATTTT
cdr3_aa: CASSEAAHTDTQYF

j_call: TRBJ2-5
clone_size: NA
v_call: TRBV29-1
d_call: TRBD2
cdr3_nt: TGCAGCGTAGAGCTAGCCGGGAGGGCCAGGGAGACCCAGTACTTC
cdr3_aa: CSVELAGRARETQYF

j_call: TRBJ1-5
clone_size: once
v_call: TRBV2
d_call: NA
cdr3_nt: TGTGCCAGCAGGGACATAGCCTACAATCAGCCCCAGCATTTT
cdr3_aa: CASRDIAYNQPQHF

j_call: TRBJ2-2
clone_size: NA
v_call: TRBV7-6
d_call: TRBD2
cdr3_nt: TGTGCCAGCAGCTTAGCGAAGGTTTCTAGCGGGAGGGTCGCCGGGGAGCTGTTTTTT
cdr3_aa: CASSLAKVSSGRVAGELFF

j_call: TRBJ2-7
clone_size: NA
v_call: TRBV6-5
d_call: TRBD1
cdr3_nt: TGTGCCAGCAGCTACGACAGGGGTTCCTACGAGCAGTACTTC
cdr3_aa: CASSYDRGSYEQYF

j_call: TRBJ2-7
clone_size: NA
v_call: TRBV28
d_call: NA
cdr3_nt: TGTGCCAGCAGCCCACCAGGGGTCTCCTACGAGCAGTACTTC
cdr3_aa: CASSPPGVSYEQYF

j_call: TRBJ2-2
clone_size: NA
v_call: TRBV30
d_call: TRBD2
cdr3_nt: TGTGCCTGGAGTGTTGGCGGGAGTCCCGGGGAGCTGTTTTTT
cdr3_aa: CAWSVGGSPGELFF

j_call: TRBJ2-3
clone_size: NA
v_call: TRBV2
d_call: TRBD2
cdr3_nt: TGTGCCAGCAGGGAGCGGGGCGGGAGCGCAGATACGCAGTATTTT
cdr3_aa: CASRERGGSADTQYF

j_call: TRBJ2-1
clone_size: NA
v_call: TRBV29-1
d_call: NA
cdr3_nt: TGCAGCGTTGGCGTCAGGTCAACTGAGCAGTTCTTC
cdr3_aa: CSVGVRSTEQFF

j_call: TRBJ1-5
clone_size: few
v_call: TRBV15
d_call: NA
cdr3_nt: TGTGCCACCGGGCGTAGCAATCAGCCCCAGCATTTT
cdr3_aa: CATGRSNQPQHF

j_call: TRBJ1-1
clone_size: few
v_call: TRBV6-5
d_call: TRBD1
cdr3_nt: TGTGCCAGCAACGTCGACAGGGCGGGCACTGAAGCTTTCTTT
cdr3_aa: CASNVDRAGTEAFF

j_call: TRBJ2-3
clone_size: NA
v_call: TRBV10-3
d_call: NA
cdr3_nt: TGTGCCATCAGTGATAGGGAGCGGGCCTTCTCAGATACGCAGTATTTT
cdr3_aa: CAISDRERAFSDTQYF

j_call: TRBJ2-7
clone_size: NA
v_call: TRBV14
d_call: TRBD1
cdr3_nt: TGTGCCAGCAGCCAATCGACAGGGGGCTGGTACGAGCAGTACTTC
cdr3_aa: CASSQSTGGWYEQYF

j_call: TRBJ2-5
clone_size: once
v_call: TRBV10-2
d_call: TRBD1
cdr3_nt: TGCGCCAGCAGCGTGGGACAGGGGGCACGAGAGACCCAGTACTTC
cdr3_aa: CASSVGQGARETQYF

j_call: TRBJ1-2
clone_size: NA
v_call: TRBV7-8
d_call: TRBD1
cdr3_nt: TGTGCCAGCAGCTTGGGACAGAATGGCTACACCTTC
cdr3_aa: CASSLGQNGYTF

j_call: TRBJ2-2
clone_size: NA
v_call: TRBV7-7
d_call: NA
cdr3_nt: TGTGCTAGCAGCTTGATAGTAACCGGGGAGCTGTTTTTT
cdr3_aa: CASSLIVTGELFF

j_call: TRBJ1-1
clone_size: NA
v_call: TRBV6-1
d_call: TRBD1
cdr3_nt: TGTGCCAGCAGTCCCGGGACAGGGACTGAAGCTTTCTTT
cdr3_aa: CASSPGTGTEAFF

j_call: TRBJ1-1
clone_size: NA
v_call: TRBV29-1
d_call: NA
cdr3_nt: TGCAGCGTTGAAACGGGGACTGAAGCTTTCTTT
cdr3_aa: CSVETGTEAFF

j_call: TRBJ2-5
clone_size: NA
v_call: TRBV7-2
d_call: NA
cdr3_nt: TGTGCCAGCAGTCTGGGGGAGGGGGTCTATGAGACCCAGTACTTC
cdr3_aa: CASSLGEGVYETQYF

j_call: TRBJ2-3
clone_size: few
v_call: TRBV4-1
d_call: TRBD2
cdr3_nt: TGCGCCAGCAGCCAAGAAAGAGTGCTAGCGGGAGCAGATACGCAGTATTTT
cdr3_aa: CASSQERVLAGADTQYF

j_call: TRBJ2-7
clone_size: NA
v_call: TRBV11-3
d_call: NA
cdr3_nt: TGTGCCAGCAGCTTAACTAGCTCCTACGAGCAGTACTTC
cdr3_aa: CASSLTSSYEQYF

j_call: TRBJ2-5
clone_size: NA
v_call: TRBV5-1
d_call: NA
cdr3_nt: TGCGCCAGCAGCCTCGGGTCTATAGTCTCCCAAGAGACCCAGTACTTC
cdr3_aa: CASSLGSIVSQETQYF

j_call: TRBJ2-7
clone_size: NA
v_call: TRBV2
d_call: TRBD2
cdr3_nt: TGTGCCAGCAGTGAAGGGATTAGCGGGAGCATACACGAGCAGTACTTC
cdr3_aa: CASSEGISGSIHEQYF